This T cell receptor beta chain was obtained from a study of CD8+CD57+ T cells in acquired aplastic anemia. The study's findings and limits: Patients and healthy controls showed no significant CD8+ Simpson's diversity difference.

This clonotype has only a few counts. What it recognizes is unknown. The junction differs from germline at one of its ends, possibly a read error. Patients who underwent sequencing had shown CD8+CD57+ cell expansion by flow cytometry. CDR3 and TCR beta VDJ profiling relied on a genomic DNA template. TCRdb reprocessed the reads with MiXCR, giving one entry per CDR3 protein. The sample has around 200,000 distinct CDR3 sequences; approximately 65% are singletons. Germline V gene sequence: CDR1 SGHDT, CDR2 YYEEEE. This CDR3 is 17 amino acids long. The TCR originated in a human donor with aplastic anemia. The V gene is TRBV5-6, the J gene TRBJ2-1, with 12 bases aligning to TRBD2. Sequencing was performed on sorted CD4+, CD8+, or CD8+CD57+ T cells (not recorded which) from PBMCs. DNA of the CDR3: TGTGCCAGCAGCGTCCTAGCGGGGGGGCCTCCCTACAATGGGCAGTTCTTC. This translates into CASSVLAGGPPYNGQFF.